The sequence of this T cell receptor (beta chain) was determined in a study of metastatic and nonmetastatic thyroid tumors. Study information: Repertoires of blood and of tissue (tumor or nodule) from malignant and benign thyroid patients were compared.

Among the patients, none had received any treatment before thyroid surgery. TCRdb reprocessed the PCR reads via MiXCR. The repertoire has 13,000 or so clones, around 35% of them found once; the top ten carry roughly 12%. CDR3 size: 14 residues. Germline loops: CDR1 SGHVS, CDR2 FQNEAQ. The V and J ends lost 5 bases and 4 bases, in that order; junction bases with no gene match: 5. V is TRBV7-8 and J is TRBJ2-7; 10 bases align to TRBD2. Sequenced input: tumor tissue. The sequence was collected from a male donor with papillary thyroid cancer or a benign thyroid nodule (not recorded which). Some clones in this sample may be carry-over from other donors' samples. In DNA, the CDR3 is TGTGCCAGCAGCCTACTAGCGGGGATATACGAGCAGTACTTC. Its translation is CASSLLAGIYEQYF.